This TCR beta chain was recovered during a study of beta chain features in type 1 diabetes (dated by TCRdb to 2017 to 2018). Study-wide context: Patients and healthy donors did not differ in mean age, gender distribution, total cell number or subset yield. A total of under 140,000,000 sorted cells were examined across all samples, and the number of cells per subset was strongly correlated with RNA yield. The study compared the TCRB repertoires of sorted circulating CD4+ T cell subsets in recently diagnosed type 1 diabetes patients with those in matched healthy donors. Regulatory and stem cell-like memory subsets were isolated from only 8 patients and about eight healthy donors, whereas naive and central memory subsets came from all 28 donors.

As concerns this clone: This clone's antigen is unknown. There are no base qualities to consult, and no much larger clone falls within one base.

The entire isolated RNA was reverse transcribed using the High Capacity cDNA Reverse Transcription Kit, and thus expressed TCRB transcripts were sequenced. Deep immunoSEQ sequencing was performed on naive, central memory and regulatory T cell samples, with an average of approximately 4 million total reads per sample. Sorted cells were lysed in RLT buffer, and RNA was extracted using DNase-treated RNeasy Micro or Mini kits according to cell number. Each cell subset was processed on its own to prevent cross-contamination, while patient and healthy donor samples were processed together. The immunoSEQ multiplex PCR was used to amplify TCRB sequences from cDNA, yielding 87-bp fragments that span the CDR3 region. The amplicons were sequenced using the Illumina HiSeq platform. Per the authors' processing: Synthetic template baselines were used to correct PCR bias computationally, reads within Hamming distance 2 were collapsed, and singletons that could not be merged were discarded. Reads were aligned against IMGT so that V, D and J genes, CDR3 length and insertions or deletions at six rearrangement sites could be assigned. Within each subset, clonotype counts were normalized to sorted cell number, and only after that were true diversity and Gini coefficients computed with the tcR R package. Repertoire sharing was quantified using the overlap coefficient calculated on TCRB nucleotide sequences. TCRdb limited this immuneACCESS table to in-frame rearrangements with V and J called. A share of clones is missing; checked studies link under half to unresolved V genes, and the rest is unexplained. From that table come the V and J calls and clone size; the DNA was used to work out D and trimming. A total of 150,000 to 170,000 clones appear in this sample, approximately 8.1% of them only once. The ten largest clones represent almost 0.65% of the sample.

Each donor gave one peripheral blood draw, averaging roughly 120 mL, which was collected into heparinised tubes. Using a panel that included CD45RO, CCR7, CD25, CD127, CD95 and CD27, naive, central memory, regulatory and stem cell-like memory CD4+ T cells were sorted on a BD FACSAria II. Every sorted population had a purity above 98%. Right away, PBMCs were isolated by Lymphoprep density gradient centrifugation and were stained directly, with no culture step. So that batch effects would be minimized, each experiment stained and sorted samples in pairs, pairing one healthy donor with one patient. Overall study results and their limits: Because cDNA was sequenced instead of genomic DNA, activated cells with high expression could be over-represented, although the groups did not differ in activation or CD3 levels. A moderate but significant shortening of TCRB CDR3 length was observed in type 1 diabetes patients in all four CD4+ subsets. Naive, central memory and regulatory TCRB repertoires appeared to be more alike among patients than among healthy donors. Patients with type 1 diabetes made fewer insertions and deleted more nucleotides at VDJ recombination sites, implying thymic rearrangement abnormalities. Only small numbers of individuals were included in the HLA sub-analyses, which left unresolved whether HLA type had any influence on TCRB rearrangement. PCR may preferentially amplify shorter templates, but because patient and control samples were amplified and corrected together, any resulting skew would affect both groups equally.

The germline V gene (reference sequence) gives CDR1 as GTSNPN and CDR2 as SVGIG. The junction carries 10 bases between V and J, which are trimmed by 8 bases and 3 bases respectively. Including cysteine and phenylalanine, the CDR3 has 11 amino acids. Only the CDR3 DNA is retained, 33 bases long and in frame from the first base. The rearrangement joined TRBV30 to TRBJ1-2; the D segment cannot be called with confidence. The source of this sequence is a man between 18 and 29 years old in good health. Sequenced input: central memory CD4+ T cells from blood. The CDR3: CALRGYYGYTF. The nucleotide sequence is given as TGTGCCCTGCGGGGTTACTATGGCTACACCTTC.